This T cell receptor beta chain was found in a study of blood T cell repertoires in COVID-19. The wider study: Whether acute or convalescent, the COVID-19 samples came from the United States, Italy and Spain.

Enrollment of patients from Seattle took place during active infection, with longitudinal follow-up. V shed 4 bases and J 3 bases; nucleotides not matched to a gene: 2. The germline CDR1 and CDR2 sequences are MNHEY and SVGAGI. The CDR3 has 14 amino acids. Data came from immunoSEQ multiplex PCR; TCRdb stores just in-frame clones and leaves some out. The data show around 230,000 clones, with 65% to 90% seen just once and under 14% held by the top ten. Sequencing was performed on peripheral blood. The genes are TRBV6-5 and TRBJ2-1, with 8 bases identical to TRBD1. This TCR was sampled from a man aged 50 or older with COVID-19, enrolled during active disease. CDR3: CASSWGQDYNEQFF. Written as DNA, the CDR3 is TGTGCCAGCAGTTGGGGACAGGACTACAATGAGCAGTTCTTC.